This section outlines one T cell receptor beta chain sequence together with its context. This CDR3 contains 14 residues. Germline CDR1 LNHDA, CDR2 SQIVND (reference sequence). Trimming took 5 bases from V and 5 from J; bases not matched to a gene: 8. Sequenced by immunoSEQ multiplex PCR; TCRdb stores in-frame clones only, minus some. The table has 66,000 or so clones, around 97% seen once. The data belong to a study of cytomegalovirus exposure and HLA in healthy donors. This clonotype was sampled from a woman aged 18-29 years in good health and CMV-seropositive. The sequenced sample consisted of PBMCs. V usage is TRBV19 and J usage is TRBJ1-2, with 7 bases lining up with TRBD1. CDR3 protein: CASSPTDRAYGYTF. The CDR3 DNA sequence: TGTGCCAGTAGTCCTACCGACAGGGCGTATGGCTACACCTTC.